A selection of T cell receptor beta chains follows, all from one sample in a study of response to subunit inactivated influenza vaccine. TCRdb analysed the RT-PCR reads with MiXCR anew, one entry per CDR3 protein. The sample contains approximately 530,000 distinct CDR3 sequences, approximately 7.2% of which appear only once. The sequencing used PBMCs from blood, collected about 23 months after vaccination. The receptors shown here come from a man in his fifties or sixties who received an inactivated influenza vaccine. The CDR3 runs from the conserved cysteine through the conserved F or W. The order of the fields is V gene, clone size, J gene, D gene, CDR3 DNA, CDR3 protein. The D gene is left open where the match is weak. Clone size appears in some rows only: once, few, many, or a class for an expanded clone.

V gene: TRBV5-1
clone size: many
J gene: TRBJ2-1
D gene: .
CDR3 DNA: TGCGCCAGCAGCGGCGGGGTCCTCACCTACAATGAGCAGTTCTTC
CDR3 protein: CASSGGVLTYNEQFF

V gene: TRBV18
clone size: .
J gene: TRBJ2-2
D gene: TRBD1
CDR3 DNA: TGTGCCAGCTCGGCGAGACAGGGAAGGGACACCGGGGAGCTGTTTTTT
CDR3 protein: CASSARQGRDTGELFF

V gene: TRBV5-1
clone size: .
J gene: TRBJ2-3
D gene: TRBD1
CDR3 DNA: TGCGCCAGCAGCTCGGGACAGGGACACACAGATACGCAGTATTTT
CDR3 protein: CASSSGQGHTDTQYF

V gene: TRBV15
clone size: many
J gene: TRBJ2-4
D gene: .
CDR3 DNA: TGTGCCACCAGTGCCGGGAATCAAAACATTCAGTACTTC
CDR3 protein: CATSAGNQNIQYF

V gene: TRBV5-1
clone size: many
J gene: TRBJ2-3
D gene: TRBD1
CDR3 DNA: TGCGCCAGCAGCGAGCAGGGGGCCTTTGATACGCAGTATTTT
CDR3 protein: CASSEQGAFDTQYF

V gene: TRBV10-3
clone size: .
J gene: TRBJ2-5
D gene: .
CDR3 DNA: TGTGCCATCAGTGAACCCGGGACTCAAGAGACCCAGTACTTC
CDR3 protein: CAISEPGTQETQYF

V gene: TRBV12-3/TRBV12-4
clone size: .
J gene: TRBJ1-3
D gene: .
CDR3 DNA: TGTGCCAGCAGTTTCGTGGCCCAGGGAAACACCATATATTTT
CDR3 protein: CASSFVAQGNTIYF

V gene: TRBV20-1
clone size: .
J gene: TRBJ2-1
D gene: .
CDR3 DNA: TGCAGTGCTAGAGATCATCACAGTATCTCCTACAATGAGCAGTTCTTC
CDR3 protein: CSARDHHSISYNEQFF

V gene: TRBV15
clone size: .
J gene: TRBJ1-2
D gene: TRBD1
CDR3 DNA: TGTGCCACCAGCAGAGCTCCAGGGGGCTATGTCCGGTCAAACTATGGCTACACCTTC
CDR3 protein: CATSRAPGGYVRSNYGYTF

V gene: TRBV5-1
clone size: few
J gene: TRBJ2-2
D gene: TRBD2
CDR3 DNA: TGCGCCAGCAGCTTACGGACTAGCGGGAGCAGCGGGGAGCTGTTTTTT
CDR3 protein: CASSLRTSGSSGELFF

V gene: TRBV24-1
clone size: many
J gene: TRBJ1-1
D gene: .
CDR3 DNA: TGTGCCACCAGTGATTCTGGCAGTGTGAACACTGAAGCTTTCTTT
CDR3 protein: CATSDSGSVNTEAFF

V gene: TRBV11-2
clone size: .
J gene: TRBJ2-3
D gene: .
CDR3 DNA: TGTGCCAGCAGCTTAGTAATTAGGGACCACACAGATACGCAGTATTTT
CDR3 protein: CASSLVIRDHTDTQYF

V gene: TRBV5-1
clone size: many
J gene: TRBJ2-1
D gene: TRBD2
CDR3 DNA: TGCGCCAGCAGCACTAGCGGGAGTAGCGTCAATGAGCAGTTCTTC
CDR3 protein: CASSTSGSSVNEQFF

V gene: TRBV5-5
clone size: .
J gene: TRBJ1-1
D gene: .
CDR3 DNA: TGTGCCAGCAGCTTGGGGACAACTACTGAAGCTTTCTTT
CDR3 protein: CASSLGTTTEAFF

V gene: TRBV6-1
clone size: few
J gene: TRBJ2-1
D gene: TRBD1
CDR3 DNA: TGTGCCAGCAGGGCAAAAGGACAGGTCGCCTACAATGAGCAGTTCTTC
CDR3 protein: CASRAKGQVAYNEQFF

V gene: TRBV6-2/TRBV6-3
clone size: few
J gene: TRBJ1-6
D gene: .
CDR3 DNA: TGTGCCAGCGTGAGGAGCTCCTATAATTCACCCCTCCACTTT
CDR3 protein: CASVRSSYNSPLHF

V gene: TRBV20-1
clone size: many
J gene: TRBJ1-6
D gene: .
CDR3 DNA: TGCAGTGCTAGAGCCTGGTCCGAAGGGGCGGGTTCACCCCTCCACTTT
CDR3 protein: CSARAWSEGAGSPLHF

V gene: TRBV27
clone size: many
J gene: TRBJ1-1
D gene: .
CDR3 DNA: TGTGCCAGCAGTATCGTAAGGGGCACTGAAGCTTTCTTT
CDR3 protein: CASSIVRGTEAFF

V gene: TRBV12-3/TRBV12-4
clone size: many
J gene: TRBJ1-6
D gene: TRBD1
CDR3 DNA: TGTGCCAGCAGTTTAGACAGGGGGAATTCACCCCTCCACTTT
CDR3 protein: CASSLDRGNSPLHF

V gene: TRBV5-1
clone size: many
J gene: TRBJ1-1
D gene: TRBD1
CDR3 DNA: TGCGCCAGCAGCTTGCCGACAAAAACCGGGACAGGGGGCGGAAGGACTGAAGCTTTCTTT
CDR3 protein: CASSLPTKTGTGGGRTEAFF

V gene: TRBV28
clone size: many
J gene: TRBJ2-7
D gene: .
CDR3 DNA: TGTGCCAGCAGCTTAGGGTTGGGCTACGAGCAGTACTTC
CDR3 protein: CASSLGLGYEQYF

V gene: TRBV12-3/TRBV12-4
clone size: many
J gene: TRBJ2-5
D gene: TRBD1
CDR3 DNA: TGTGCCAGCAGCTCCGGGACAGGGATCACCCAGTACTTC
CDR3 protein: CASSSGTGITQYF

V gene: TRBV6-2/TRBV6-3
clone size: .
J gene: TRBJ2-7
D gene: .
CDR3 DNA: TGTGCCAGCAGAACGACAGAGTACGAGCAGTACTTC
CDR3 protein: CASRTTEYEQYF

V gene: TRBV3-1
clone size: .
J gene: TRBJ2-2
D gene: TRBD1
CDR3 DNA: TGTGCCAGCAGCCAAGTGCCGGGACAGGGGGCGAACACCGGGGAGCTGTTTTTT
CDR3 protein: CASSQVPGQGANTGELFF

V gene: TRBV20-1
clone size: many
J gene: TRBJ1-5
D gene: .
CDR3 DNA: TGCAGTGCTAGAGATGAGGGATCGGGCAATCAGCCCCAGCATTTT
CDR3 protein: CSARDEGSGNQPQHF

V gene: TRBV11-2
clone size: .
J gene: TRBJ2-3
D gene: TRBD1
CDR3 DNA: TGTGCCAGCAGGACGTACAGGGGTACGGCCACAGATACGCAGTATTTT
CDR3 protein: CASRTYRGTATDTQYF

V gene: TRBV28
clone size: many
J gene: TRBJ2-1
D gene: TRBD2
CDR3 DNA: TGTGCCTCTAGCGGAGGTGGCAATGAGCAGTTCTTC
CDR3 protein: CASSGGGNEQFF

V gene: TRBV29-1
clone size: .
J gene: TRBJ2-1
D gene: TRBD2
CDR3 DNA: TGCAGCGTTGAACGTGGCGGGAGTGACAATGAGCAGTTCTTC
CDR3 protein: CSVERGGSDNEQFF

V gene: TRBV9
clone size: .
J gene: TRBJ2-1
D gene: .
CDR3 DNA: TGTGCCAGCAGCGTAGTGGCGGGGAACCACTACAATGAGCAGTTCTTC
CDR3 protein: CASSVVAGNHYNEQFF

V gene: TRBV11-2
clone size: .
J gene: TRBJ2-5
D gene: .
CDR3 DNA: TGTGCCAGCAGCTTACTCACTGGGGGGACCCAGTACTTC
CDR3 protein: CASSLLTGGTQYF

V gene: TRBV2
clone size: .
J gene: TRBJ2-1
D gene: TRBD2
CDR3 DNA: TGTGCCAGCATACCCCATTCGGTTAGCGGGAGCCAGCAGTTCTTC
CDR3 protein: CASIPHSVSGSQQFF

V gene: TRBV7-9
clone size: .
J gene: TRBJ2-1
D gene: .
CDR3 DNA: TGTGCCAGCAGCTTAGTTTCTGGGGCAGGGTTTAAGTTCTTC
CDR3 protein: CASSLVSGAGFKFF

V gene: TRBV28
clone size: .
J gene: TRBJ2-7
D gene: .
CDR3 DNA: TGTGCCAGCCGCGACGGGGGAGGCGAGCAGTACTTC
CDR3 protein: CASRDGGGEQYF

V gene: TRBV5-5
clone size: many
J gene: TRBJ2-7
D gene: TRBD2
CDR3 DNA: TGTGCCAGCAGCTTTGGCCATAGGCTAGCGGGCTCCTGGGGGCAGTACTTC
CDR3 protein: CASSFGHRLAGSWGQYF

V gene: TRBV6-2/TRBV6-3
clone size: .
J gene: TRBJ1-1
D gene: .
CDR3 DNA: TGTGCCAGCAGTTACTCGATATCGGCCATCACTGAAGCTTTCTTT
CDR3 protein: CASSYSISAITEAFF

V gene: TRBV5-6
clone size: .
J gene: TRBJ1-5
D gene: .
CDR3 DNA: TGTGCCAGCAGCTCCGGGACCTACAATCAGCCCCAGCATTTT
CDR3 protein: CASSSGTYNQPQHF

V gene: TRBV15
clone size: once
J gene: TRBJ1-2
D gene: .
CDR3 DNA: TGTGCCACCAGCAGCCCGGACCGGGCTGTCGGCTACACCTTC
CDR3 protein: CATSSPDRAVGYTF

V gene: TRBV18
clone size: .
J gene: TRBJ1-1
D gene: TRBD1
CDR3 DNA: TGTGCCAGCTCACCCCGACAGGGACACATGAACACTGAAGCTTTCTTT
CDR3 protein: CASSPRQGHMNTEAFF

V gene: TRBV20-1
clone size: few
J gene: TRBJ2-7
D gene: TRBD1
CDR3 DNA: TGCAGTGCTGGGCGGGACAGGGTTGGCGCCGAGCAGTACTTC
CDR3 protein: CSAGRDRVGAEQYF

V gene: TRBV19
clone size: .
J gene: TRBJ2-6
D gene: TRBD1
CDR3 DNA: TGTGCCAGTAGTACCCGGACAGGGCCAACCTTTGGGGCCAACGTCCTGACTTTC
CDR3 protein: CASSTRTGPTFGANVLTF

V gene: TRBV27
clone size: .
J gene: TRBJ2-5
D gene: TRBD1
CDR3 DNA: TGTGCCAGCAGTAAGATACCGGGACAGTCAATGGAGACCCAGTACTTC
CDR3 protein: CASSKIPGQSMETQYF

V gene: TRBV7-2
clone size: many
J gene: TRBJ2-7
D gene: TRBD2
CDR3 DNA: TGTGCCTCTCAGCGCGGGAGAGGGTACGAGCAGTACTTC
CDR3 protein: CASQRGRGYEQYF

V gene: TRBV4-2
clone size: many
J gene: TRBJ2-7
D gene: .
CDR3 DNA: TGTGCCAGCAGCCAAGATGACAACGGGCTCGGCGAGCAGTACTTC
CDR3 protein: CASSQDDNGLGEQYF

V gene: TRBV28
clone size: .
J gene: TRBJ1-2
D gene: .
CDR3 DNA: TGTGCCAGCAGCCTGAGGCCGGACTATGGCTACACCTTC
CDR3 protein: CASSLRPDYGYTF